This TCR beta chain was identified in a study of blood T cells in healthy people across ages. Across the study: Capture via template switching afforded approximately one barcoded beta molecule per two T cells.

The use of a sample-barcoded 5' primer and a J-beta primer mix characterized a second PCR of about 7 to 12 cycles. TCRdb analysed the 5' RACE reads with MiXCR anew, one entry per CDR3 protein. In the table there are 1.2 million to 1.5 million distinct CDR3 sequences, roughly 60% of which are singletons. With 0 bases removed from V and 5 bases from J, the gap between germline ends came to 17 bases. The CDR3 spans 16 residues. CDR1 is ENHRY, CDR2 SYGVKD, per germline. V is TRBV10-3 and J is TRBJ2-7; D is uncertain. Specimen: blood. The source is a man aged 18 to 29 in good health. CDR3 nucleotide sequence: TGTGCCATCAGTGAGTCCTATTCTCCCACCGCCCACGAGCAGTACTTC. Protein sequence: CAISESYSPTAHEQYF.